What follows is one TCR beta chain and its context. Antigen: not known. One end of the junction does not line up with germline, which may come from a read error. This record comes from a study of early T cells in non-severe SARS-CoV-2 infection. Across the whole study: Sequenced material consisted of bulk RNA (from unsorted whole blood), and chains were unpaired. Regarding the study as a whole: VDJdb matching skewed toward anti-spike CD8 responses, missing private and CD4 specificities.

This CDR3 has 11 amino acids. The germline V gene encodes CDR1 MDHEN and CDR2 SYDVKM. TCRdb analysed the 5' RACE reads with MiXCR anew, one entry per CDR3 protein. Of 65,000 to 80,000 distinct CDR3 sequences in the sample, over 10% were seen once. Sequenced: whole blood. The chain uses TRBV28 and TRBJ1-2; 7 bases agree with TRBD1. This sequence originates from an adult who was a healthcare worker with PCR-confirmed SARS-CoV-2 infection or an uninfected control (not recorded which). This CDR3 reads CASSLGGAGTF. The CDR3 DNA sequence: TGCGCCAGCAGTCTAGGGGGCGCGGGCACCTTC.